These T cell receptor beta chains were read from a single sample in a study of T cell repertoires in cytomegalovirus infection. Their recognized antigens are unknown. Using its own MiXCR run on the reads, TCRdb lists one record per CDR3 protein. This sample has about 570,000 distinct CDR3 sequences, with about 40% found just once. Sequencing was performed on cultured PBMCs, taken from culture after CMV antigen stimulation. These receptor sequences come from a human donor in good health (CMV status not recorded). Some clones in this sample may be carry-over from other donors' samples. CDR3s leave out the opening cysteine and the closing phenylalanine or tryptophan. Fields, in order: CDR3 protein, J gene, V gene, clone size. The size entry is marked missing in some rows and otherwise reads once, few, many or a size class.

cdr3_aa: ASSSGWDPDTQY
j_call: TRBJ2-3
v_call: TRBV7-2
clone_size: few

cdr3_aa: ASSGGGFNSPLH
j_call: TRBJ1-6
v_call: TRBV7-3
clone_size: .

cdr3_aa: ASSFIPSAENTEAF
j_call: TRBJ1-1
v_call: TRBV5-5
clone_size: few

cdr3_aa: ASSQVLAGLNTQY
j_call: TRBJ2-3
v_call: TRBV4-1
clone_size: few

cdr3_aa: ASRRLAGITDTQY
j_call: TRBJ2-3
v_call: TRBV11-2
clone_size: .

cdr3_aa: ASSPPLDRDTDTQY
j_call: TRBJ2-3
v_call: TRBV6-6
clone_size: .

cdr3_aa: ASSSGDPPLH
j_call: TRBJ1-6
v_call: TRBV19
clone_size: few

cdr3_aa: ASSQGGGLTEAF
j_call: TRBJ1-1
v_call: TRBV4-1
clone_size: .

cdr3_aa: ASSLLGGSYNEQF
j_call: TRBJ2-1
v_call: TRBV7-2
clone_size: many

cdr3_aa: ASSWVVQY
j_call: TRBJ2-3
v_call: TRBV11-3
clone_size: .

cdr3_aa: ASSGDRVGQPQH
j_call: TRBJ1-5
v_call: TRBV12-3/TRBV12-4
clone_size: few

cdr3_aa: ASSQGAAYNEQF
j_call: TRBJ2-1
v_call: TRBV7-2
clone_size: few

cdr3_aa: ASSYSRGGKTEAF
j_call: TRBJ1-1
v_call: TRBV6-8
clone_size: .

cdr3_aa: ASSSLPGELF
j_call: TRBJ2-2
v_call: TRBV7-2
clone_size: .

cdr3_aa: ATNRGINEKLF
j_call: TRBJ1-4
v_call: TRBV10-3
clone_size: few

cdr3_aa: AISNGQGANENQPKH
j_call: TRBJ1-5
v_call: TRBV10-3
clone_size: .

cdr3_aa: ASSLLPGVSYEQY
j_call: TRBJ2-7
v_call: TRBV7-2
clone_size: few

cdr3_aa: SARDPGGLTYEQY
j_call: TRBJ2-7
v_call: TRBV20-1
clone_size: .

cdr3_aa: ASSLARLVDAKETQY
j_call: TRBJ2-5
v_call: TRBV11-2
clone_size: .

cdr3_aa: ASSPGPTETNYGYT
j_call: TRBJ1-2
v_call: TRBV11-2
clone_size: once

cdr3_aa: ASQTGWDTDTQY
j_call: TRBJ2-3
v_call: TRBV5-6
clone_size: .

cdr3_aa: ASSPRGLPLV
j_call: TRBJ2-1
v_call: TRBV7-2
clone_size: few

cdr3_aa: ASKPDRGRNEQY
j_call: TRBJ2-7
v_call: TRBV7-2
clone_size: .

cdr3_aa: ASRGWQETQY
j_call: TRBJ2-5
v_call: TRBV6-1
clone_size: few

cdr3_aa: ASSLTPASGTLV
j_call: TRBJ2-1
v_call: TRBV7-3
clone_size: .

cdr3_aa: ASSYRDFSSQAF
j_call: TRBJ1-1
v_call: TRBV7-2
clone_size: .

cdr3_aa: SEGQPNTEAF
j_call: TRBJ1-1
v_call: TRBV20-1
clone_size: .

cdr3_aa: ASSLGSSAHNEQF
j_call: TRBJ2-1
v_call: TRBV27
clone_size: .

cdr3_aa: ATSSPGTGVPYEQY
j_call: TRBJ2-7
v_call: TRBV15
clone_size: once

cdr3_aa: ASDAGGHTGELF
j_call: TRBJ2-2
v_call: TRBV12-3/TRBV12-4
clone_size: few

cdr3_aa: ASSRGDLAGDEQF
j_call: TRBJ2-1
v_call: TRBV7-2
clone_size: .

cdr3_aa: ASSLQSGPPTDTQY
j_call: TRBJ2-3
v_call: TRBV27
clone_size: once

cdr3_aa: ASMAGWGTEAF
j_call: TRBJ1-1
v_call: TRBV19
clone_size: .

cdr3_aa: SAGTWGAGELF
j_call: TRBJ2-2
v_call: TRBV20-1
clone_size: .

cdr3_aa: SARETGVLRRYT
j_call: TRBJ1-2
v_call: TRBV20-1
clone_size: many

cdr3_aa: ASSPPEVGVRYT
j_call: TRBJ1-2
v_call: TRBV9
clone_size: once

cdr3_aa: ASSPPSGTSLGDEQF
j_call: TRBJ2-1
v_call: TRBV18
clone_size: .

cdr3_aa: ASRPTSGNSYEQY
j_call: TRBJ2-7
v_call: TRBV7-2
clone_size: few

cdr3_aa: ASSALGGTANYGYT
j_call: TRBJ1-2
v_call: TRBV19
clone_size: .

cdr3_aa: ASSLDGETRSNQPQH
j_call: TRBJ1-5
v_call: TRBV12-3/TRBV12-4
clone_size: few

cdr3_aa: ASLLTGNTEAF
j_call: TRBJ1-1
v_call: TRBV6-2/TRBV6-3
clone_size: once

cdr3_aa: SAARLGPYSYGYT
j_call: TRBJ1-2
v_call: TRBV20-1
clone_size: .

cdr3_aa: ASTVPGLALGQETQY
j_call: TRBJ2-5
v_call: TRBV7-4
clone_size: .

cdr3_aa: ASSPDGKVGELF
j_call: TRBJ2-2
v_call: TRBV12-3/TRBV12-4
clone_size: few

cdr3_aa: ASTANNYGYT
j_call: TRBJ1-2
v_call: TRBV12-3/TRBV12-4
clone_size: .